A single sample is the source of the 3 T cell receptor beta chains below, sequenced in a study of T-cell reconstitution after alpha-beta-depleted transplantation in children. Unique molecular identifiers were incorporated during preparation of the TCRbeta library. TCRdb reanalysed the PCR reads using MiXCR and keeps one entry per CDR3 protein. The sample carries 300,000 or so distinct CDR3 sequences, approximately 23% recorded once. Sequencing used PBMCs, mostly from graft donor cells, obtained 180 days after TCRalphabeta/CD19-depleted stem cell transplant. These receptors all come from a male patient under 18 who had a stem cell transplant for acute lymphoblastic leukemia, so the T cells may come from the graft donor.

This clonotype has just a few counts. This CDR3 reads CASSSSSEETQYF. DNA of the CDR3: TGTGCCAGCAGCTCCTCTAGCGAGGAGACCCAGTACTTC. This chain links TRBV7-3 with TRBJ2-5, with D perhaps TRBD2 (6 bases). Between the trimmed V and J ends, which lost 4 bases and 5 bases, there was a span of 11 bases. CDR3 size: 13 residues. CDR1 is SGHTA and CDR2 is FQGTGA in the germline V gene.

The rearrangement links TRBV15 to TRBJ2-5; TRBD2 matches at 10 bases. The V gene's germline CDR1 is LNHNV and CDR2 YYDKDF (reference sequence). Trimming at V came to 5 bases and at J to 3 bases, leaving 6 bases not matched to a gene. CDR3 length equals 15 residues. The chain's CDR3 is CATSHPTSGKETQYF. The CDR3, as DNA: TGTGCCACCAGCCATCCAACTAGCGGGAAAGAGACCCAGTACTTC.

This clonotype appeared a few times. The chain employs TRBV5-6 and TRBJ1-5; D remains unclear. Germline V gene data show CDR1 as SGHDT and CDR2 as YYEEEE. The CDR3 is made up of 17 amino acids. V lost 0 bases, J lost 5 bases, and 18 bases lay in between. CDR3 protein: CASSLAPGSWGDQPQHF. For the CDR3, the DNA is TGTGCCAGCAGCTTGGCACCTGGGTCCTGGGGAGATCAGCCCCAGCATTTT.